This TCR beta chain comes out of a study of beta chain features in type 1 diabetes. Notes on the study in general: A moderate, significant TCRB CDR3 shortening appeared in type 1 diabetes across four CD4+ subsets. The influence of HLA type on TCRB rearrangement stayed undetermined.

Isolated RNA was reverse transcribed in full, so expressed TCRB transcripts were sequenced. Naive, central memory and regulatory T cell samples yielded around 3.9 million reads on average. TCRdb keeps only in-frame clones here, not all; method: immunoSEQ multiplex PCR. The sample shows 140,000 to 150,000 clones, about 13% of them seen only once. A CD45RO/CCR7/CD25/CD127/CD95/CD27 panel sorted naive, central memory, regulatory and stem cell-like memory CD4+ cells. On this clone itself: Antigen: not known.

Specimen: central memory CD4+ T cells from blood. The TCR was taken from a man between 18 and 35 years old with type 1 diabetes.

CDR3 DNA sequence: TGTGCCAGCAGTGGACAGGTAGCGGGGACTGAAGCTTTCTTT. This codes for CASSGQVAGTEAFF. The chain carries TRBV6-1 and TRBJ1-1, with D perhaps TRBD1 (6 bases). This CDR3 is 14 amino acids long. Trimming pared 4 bases from V and 5 bases from J, leaving 14 bases between. The germline V gene has CDR1 MNHNS and CDR2 SASEGT.